This T cell receptor beta chain is drawn from a study of T-cell memory formation after mild COVID-19. Regarding the study as a whole: A subset of responding clones appeared in pre-infection memory, suggesting cross-reactive memory joined. Clones shrinking from day 15 to 85 showed even CD4/CD8 mixes; later expanders tilted CD4+. Those CD4+ clones that contracted were mainly in CM and EM (CD8+ ones in EMRA).

The CDR3 has 13 residues. V trimming: 4 bases; J trimming: 10 bases; junction bases outside the gene matches: 3. Per the germline V gene, CDR1 is SSHAT and CDR2 is FNYEAQ (reference sequence). MiXCR, run by TCRdb on the 5' RACE reads, gives a single entry per CDR3 protein. The sample includes about 560,000 distinct CDR3 sequences, 17% of them seen just once. A word on this clonotype: Antigen unknown.

The TCR was taken from an adult woman who had mild COVID-19 (a few samples of this study predate the infection). Cell type and time point are not known. The sequenced sample was PBMCs or a T cell subset sorted from them (not recorded which). The rearrangement joins TRBV7-7 to TRBJ2-1; the match to TRBD2 covers 11 bases. The CDR3 is CASSSVAGGEQFF. The CDR3, as DNA: TGTGCCAGCAGCTCAGTAGCGGGGGGGGAGCAGTTCTTC.